A single sample is the source of the 23 T cell receptor beta chains below, sequenced in a study of monozygotic twins with inflammatory bowel disease. TCRdb re-called the 5' RACE reads and catalogs CDR3 proteins one per entry, DNA excluded. The sample totals approximately 110,000 distinct CDR3 sequences. Input material: blood. All receptors derive from a human donor with ulcerative colitis or Crohn's disease, or a healthy co-twin of an affected twin (not recorded which).

J is TRBJ1-2 and V is TRBV18. The CDR3 has 15 amino acids. Germline CDR1 KGHSH, CDR2 LQKENI. The chain's CDR3 is CASSPGNTDYYGYTF.

The V and J genes are TRBV7-6 and TRBJ2-7. This CDR3 has 15 residues. Germline assignment: CDR1 SGHVS and CDR2 FNYEAQ. CDR3: CASSLVRHNGYEQYF.

J is TRBJ1-2 and V is TRBV6-1; absent DNA, TCRdb's TRBD1 call cannot be checked. CDR1 is MNHNS, CDR2 SASEGT, per germline. There are 15 residues in the CDR3. CDR3 sequence: CASSPGTGNNYGYTF.

CDR3 sequence: CASSPETENYGYTF. The chain recombines TRBV6-1 with TRBJ1-2; TCRdb lists TRBD1, though no DNA is available to test this call. Germline V gives CDR1 MNHNS, CDR2 SASEGT. There are 14 residues in the CDR3.

The chain is built from TRBV5-1 and TRBJ2-3. The CDR3 consists of 13 residues. Germline V lookup: CDR1 SGHRS, CDR2 YFSETQ. CDR3 sequence: CASSWGGTDTQYF.

This chain joins TRBV12-3 or TRBV12-4 and TRBJ1-1; TCRdb indicates TRBD1, and absent DNA this call remains unverified. The CDR3 is 12 residues long. The CDR3 protein is CASSTGGTEAFF.

The chain recombines TRBV5-5 with TRBJ1-2. The CDR3 has 14 amino acids. Germline CDR1 and CDR2: SGHKS and YYEKEE (reference sequence). The CDR3 protein is CASSLGWPVYGYTF.

CDR3 sequence: CSARKAAGGGEQYF. The chain recombines TRBV20-1 with TRBJ2-7; TCRdb's assignment of TRBD2 cannot be checked, as there is no DNA. Germline-derived CDR1 and CDR2 are DFQATT and SNEGSKA (reference sequence). CDR3 length equals 14 residues.

This CDR3 is CASSPGLADLTDTQYF. The chain couples TRBV7-9 to TRBJ2-3; TCRdb returns TRBD2, unconfirmable since there is no DNA. The CDR3 is 16 amino acids. Germline values: CDR1 SEHNR, CDR2 FQNEAQ (reference sequence).

V and J are TRBV30 and TRBJ2-1; TCRdb selects TRBD1, and the lack of DNA leaves this call unchecked. Germline V gene data show CDR1 as GTSNPN and CDR2 as SVGIG (reference sequence). This CDR3 is 12 amino acids long. The CDR3 loop reads CAWASYGGEQFF.

The rearrangement links TRBV7-8 to TRBJ2-2; with no DNA, the TCRdb D assignment of TRBD1 cannot be verified. The CDR3 is 18 residues long. The V gene's germline CDR1 is SGHVS and CDR2 FQNEAQ. CDR3 protein: CASSPDIVNRLDTGELFF.

This chain links TRBV20-1 with TRBJ2-5; TCRdb selects TRBD2, and the lack of DNA leaves this call unchecked. Germline values: CDR1 DFQATT, CDR2 SNEGSKA (reference sequence). This CDR3 is built from 16 residues. CDR3: CSARLPGPGLRETQYF.

V and J are TRBV9 and TRBJ1-1; the TCRdb call, TRBD1, lacks DNA for checking. The CDR3 extends over 13 amino acids. CDR1 is SGDLS, CDR2 YYNGEE, per germline. CDR3 amino acids: CASSSDSNTEAFF.

The chain has TRBV11-3 and TRBJ1-1; no DNA is available, so the TRBD1 call from TCRdb remains unchecked. Per the germline V gene, CDR1 is SGHNT and CDR2 is YENEEA. This CDR3 is built from 14 residues. The CDR3 spells CASSLAGDGTEAFF.

This clonotype ranks as medium-sized in terms of frequency. This chain links TRBV10-3 with TRBJ1-6. The CDR3 runs to 12 residues. Per germline, CDR1 ENHRY and CDR2 SYGVKD. The CDR3 region is CAIRDPNSPLHF.

The chain links TRBV18 to TRBJ2-1; TCRdb gives TRBD1 as the D gene, but with no DNA this cannot be confirmed. The germline gives CDR1 KGHSH, CDR2 LQKENI. The CDR3 is 14 residues long. CDR3 region: CASSQGATHNEQFF.

CDR3 in amino acids: CSAREGAGMHSPLHF. The chain uses TRBV20-1 and TRBJ1-6; checking the TCRdb D call of TRBD1 is not possible without DNA. The germline V gene encodes CDR1 DFQATT and CDR2 SNEGSKA (reference sequence). The length of the CDR3 is 15 residues.

This sequence joins TRBV5-1 and TRBJ2-7. Germline values: CDR1 SGHRS, CDR2 YFSETQ. The CDR3 is made up of 13 amino acids. The CDR3 loop reads CASSLAPRDEQYF.

The chain couples TRBV11-2 to TRBJ1-5; the D gene TCRdb calls, TRBD1, cannot be checked with no DNA. This CDR3 region has 15 residues. Looked up from germline, CDR1 is SGHAT and CDR2 is FQNNGV. This chain's CDR3 is CASSLMTGPNQPQHF.

This sequence joins TRBV11-3 and TRBJ2-1; TCRdb selects TRBD2, and the lack of DNA leaves this call unchecked. There are 15 residues in the CDR3. Germline V gene sequence: CDR1 SGHNT, CDR2 YENEEA. The CDR3 reads CVSSLGLAGYNEQFF.

This chain joins TRBV7-6 and TRBJ2-2; TCRdb's D call of TRBD1 is untestable without DNA. Germline-derived CDR1 and CDR2 are SGHVS and FNYEAQ. This CDR3 spans 15 amino acids. The CDR3 loop reads CASSLRTGNTGELFF.

The chain links TRBV29-1 to TRBJ2-7; checking the TCRdb D call of TRBD1 is not possible without DNA. The V gene's germline CDR1 is SQVTM and CDR2 ANQGSEA. This CDR3 contains 12 residues. This CDR3 reads CSTRDPPYEQYF.

This chain uses TRBV7-2 with TRBJ2-3; TCRdb selects TRBD2, and the lack of DNA leaves this call unchecked. The CDR3 consists of 15 residues. CDR1 and CDR2 (germline): SGHTA, FQGNSA. This CDR3 is CASSFTGTITDTQYF.